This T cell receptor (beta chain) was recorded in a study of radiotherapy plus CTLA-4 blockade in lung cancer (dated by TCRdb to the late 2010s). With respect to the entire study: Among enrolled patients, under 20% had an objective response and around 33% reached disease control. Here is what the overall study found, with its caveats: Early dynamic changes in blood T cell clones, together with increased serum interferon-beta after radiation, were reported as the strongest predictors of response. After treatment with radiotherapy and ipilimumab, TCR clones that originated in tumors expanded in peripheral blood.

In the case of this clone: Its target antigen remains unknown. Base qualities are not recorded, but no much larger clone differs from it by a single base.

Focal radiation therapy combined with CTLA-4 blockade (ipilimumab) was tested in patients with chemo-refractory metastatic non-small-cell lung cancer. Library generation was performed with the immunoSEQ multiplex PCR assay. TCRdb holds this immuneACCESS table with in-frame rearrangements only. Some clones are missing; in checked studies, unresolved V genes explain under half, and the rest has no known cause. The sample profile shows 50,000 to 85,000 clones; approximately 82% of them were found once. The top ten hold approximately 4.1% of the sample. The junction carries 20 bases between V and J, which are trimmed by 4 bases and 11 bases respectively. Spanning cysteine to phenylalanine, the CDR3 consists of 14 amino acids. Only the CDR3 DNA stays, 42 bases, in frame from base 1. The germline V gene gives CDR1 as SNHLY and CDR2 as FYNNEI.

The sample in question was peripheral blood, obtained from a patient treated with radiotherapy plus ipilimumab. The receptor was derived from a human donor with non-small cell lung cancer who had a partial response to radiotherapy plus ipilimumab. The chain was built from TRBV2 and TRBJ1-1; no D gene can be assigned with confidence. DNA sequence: TGTGCCAGCAGTGTTAGCTGGGGAGCAAGGATGGCTTTCTTT. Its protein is CASSVSWGARMAFF.